The 32 T cell receptor beta chains reported below all come from one sample, sequenced in a study of identical twins. TCRdb used MiXCR to reprocess the 5' RACE reads, holding one entry per CDR3 protein. The sample carries 510,000 or so distinct CDR3 sequences, around 15% recorded once. The sample also formed part of further work on yellow fever vaccine responses in identical twins.

Sequences were obtained from CD4+ T cells sorted from blood. The receptors shown here come from a woman in her late teens or twenties in good health.

A few counts support this clonotype. V usage is TRBV6-1 and J usage is TRBJ1-3; no definite D call. CDR1 and CDR2 (germline): MNHNS, SASEGT. V was trimmed by 3 bases and J by 3 bases, leaving 9 bases between them. The CDR3 is made up of 14 amino acids. CDR3 in amino acids: CASSEAGLGNTIYF. CDR3 DNA sequence: TGTGCCAGCAGTGAGGCAGGCCTTGGAAACACCATATATTTT.

V and J are TRBV28 and TRBJ2-3; TRBD2 aligns across 12 bases. The CDR3 is made up of 16 amino acids. Germline V lookup: CDR1 MDHEN, CDR2 SYDVKM. V shed 5 bases and J 2 bases; nucleotides not matched to a gene: 5. CDR3 DNA sequence: TGTGCCAGCAGTCCGCTAGCGGGGGGGCACACAGATACGCAGTATTTT. Translating gives CASSPLAGGHTDTQYF.

CDR3 nucleotide sequence: TGTGCCAGCAGTTTACGCTTATGGTTTACAGATACGCAGTATTTT. Protein sequence: CASSLRLWFTDTQYF. The chain recombines TRBV28 with TRBJ2-3; D gene ambiguous. The CDR3 contains 15 residues. The V gene lost 2 bases and the J gene lost 3 bases, with 12 bases spanning the gap. Germline V gene sequence: CDR1 MDHEN, CDR2 SYDVKM. Full variable domain (remainder filled in from reference TRBV28 and TRBJ2-3): DVKVTQSSRYLVKRTGEKVFLECVQDMDHENMFWYRQDPGLGLRLIYFSYDVKMKEKGDIPEGYSVSREKKERFSLILESASTNQTSMYLCASSLRLWFTDTQYFGPGTRLTVL.

This clonotype has just a few counts. This chain uses TRBV5-1 with TRBJ1-1, with D possibly matching TRBD1 (6 bases). CDR1 is SGHRS, CDR2 YFSETQ, per germline. The V end was cut by 3 bases, the J end by 2 bases, with 11 bases between. This CDR3 has 14 amino acids. The CDR3 DNA follows: TGCGCCAGCAGCTGGTCGACAGGCAACACTGAAGCTTTCTTT. Translating it yields CASSWSTGNTEAFF.

The chain uses TRBV24-1 and TRBJ2-1, with 16 bases aligning to TRBD2. The CDR3 extends over 18 amino acids. Germline loops: CDR1 KGHDR, CDR2 SFDVKD. The ends lost 2 bases at V and 7 bases at J; junction bases unmatched: 7. The CDR3 DNA reads as TGTGCCACCAGTGATTGGGGACTAGCGGGGGGGCCATCGAATGAGCAGTTCTTC. The encoded protein is CATSDWGLAGGPSNEQFF.

This clonotype was picked up a small number of times. CDR3 coding DNA: TGTGCCAGCAGCCCAGGTCGGGCACGACCCGTCACAGATACGCAGTATTTT. Translated: CASSPGRARPVTDTQYF. The chain joins TRBV11-2 to TRBJ2-3; D unclear. The V end was cut by 5 bases, the J end by 2 bases, with 20 bases between. The CDR3 consists of 17 residues. Per germline, CDR1 SGHAT and CDR2 FQNNGV.

The chain recombines TRBV6-2 or TRBV6-3 with TRBJ2-2; either TRBD1 or TRBD2 may supply D (5 bases each). Germline loops: CDR1 MNHEY, CDR2 SVGEGT. This CDR3 is 15 amino acids long. Trimming left V 5 bases short and J 8 bases short, with 18 bases between. The CDR3 coding sequence is TGTGCCAGCAGTAGCGGCCCTCAGGGTACTGGGGAGCTGTTTTTT. This encodes CASSSGPQGTGELFF.

This clonotype was counted between two and nine times. The chain couples TRBV12-3 or TRBV12-4 to TRBJ2-3, with TRBD2 matching 8 bases. The CDR3 is made up of 16 amino acids. The V segment lost 4 bases and the J segment 3 bases; nucleotides outside the gene matches: 9. CDR3 sequence (DNA): TGTGCCAGCAGTTCTATTTCAGCGGGAGTTACAGATACGCAGTATTTT. Translation: CASSSISAGVTDTQYF.

A few counts support this clonotype. This chain joins TRBV24-1 and TRBJ2-1; D is ambiguous. Trimming removed 4 bases from V and 1 base from J, with 13 bases in between. There are 16 residues in the CDR3. Germline values: CDR1 KGHDR, CDR2 SFDVKD. CDR3 protein: CATSEVDAVSYNEQFF. The DNA of the CDR3 is TGTGCCACCAGTGAAGTGGACGCCGTTTCCTACAATGAGCAGTTCTTC.

The chain recombines TRBV2 with TRBJ2-1; a weak D match, TRBD1 (6 bases). Germline V lookup: CDR1 SNHLY, CDR2 FYNNEI. The CDR3 spans 12 residues. Trimming cost V 7 bases and J 6 bases, with 10 bases left between them. CDR3 loop: CASTGVGNEQFF. The CDR3 DNA reads as TGTGCCAGCACAGGGGTTGGCAATGAGCAGTTCTTC.

This clonotype turned up a few times. The chain couples TRBV12-3 or TRBV12-4 to TRBJ2-1; 11 bases align to TRBD1. After removal of 6 bases from V and 1 base from J, the junction contained 5 bases not matched to a gene. The CDR3 sequence is 16 residues long. In DNA, the CDR3 is TGTGCCAGCAGCAAAGGACAGGGGGCATCCTACAATGAGCAGTTCTTC. Translating it yields CASSKGQGASYNEQFF.

The CDR3 coding sequence is TGTGCCAGCTCACCACCCCAGGGCACAGATACGCAGTATTTT. Its protein product is CASSPPQGTDTQYF. J is TRBJ2-3 and V is TRBV18; D is unclear. The CDR3 loop spans 14 amino acids. V lost 0 bases, J lost 1 base, and 5 bases lay in between. Germline assignment: CDR1 KGHSH and CDR2 LQKENI.

The chain has TRBV20-1 and TRBJ2-1; 9 bases line up with TRBD2. Germline lookup yields CDR1 DFQATT and CDR2 SNEGSKA (reference sequence). CDR3 size: 15 residues. V lost 2 bases, J lost 4 bases, and 6 bases stayed unmatched. The CDR3 sequence is CSARKVGLAYNEQFF. The CDR3 region has the DNA TGCAGTGCTAGAAAAGTGGGACTAGCTTACAATGAGCAGTTCTTC.

The CDR3 coding sequence is TGTGCCAGCAGCACAACAAGGGGGTCCAATCAGCCCCAGCATTTT. It specifies CASSTTRGSNQPQHF. The chain is built from TRBV11-2 and TRBJ1-5, with D perhaps matching TRBD1 (6 bases). Germline assignment: CDR1 SGHAT and CDR2 FQNNGV. Trimming took off 5 bases at V and 3 bases at J, with 14 bases between the two ends. The CDR3 runs 15 residues.

V and J are TRBV29-1 and TRBJ2-1; 8 positions match TRBD2. This CDR3 is built from 12 residues. Trimming at V came to 0 bases and at J to 14 bases, leaving 6 bases not matched to a gene. Germline assignment: CDR1 SQVTM and CDR2 ANQGSEA. The CDR3, as DNA: TGCAGCGTTGAAGATCGGGGGGGACTAAAGTTCTTC. It codes for CSVEDRGGLKFF.

This clonotype was seen more than once but under ten times. The V and J genes are TRBV7-9 and TRBJ1-1; TRBD1 might be the D (5 bases). The CDR3 is 14 residues long. CDR1 is SEHNR and CDR2 is FQNEAQ in the germline V gene (reference sequence). V lost 1 base and J lost 10, with 16 bases in between. CDR3 region: CASSLGTAQRGAFF. CDR3 bases: TGTGCCAGCAGCTTAGGTACAGCCCAAAGGGGAGCTTTCTTT.

This clonotype has a handful of counts. This chain joins TRBV6-1 and TRBJ2-3; TRBD2 is a possible D gene (6 bases). CDR3 length equals 15 residues. In germline, CDR1 is MNHNS, CDR2 SASEGT. V dropped 5 bases and J dropped 0 bases, with 12 bases sitting between them. The CDR3 sequence: CASSPGGTSTDTQYF. The DNA of the CDR3 is TGTGCCAGCAGTCCCGGTGGGACTAGCACAGATACGCAGTATTTT.

The table lists this clonotype with a few counts. This chain links TRBV24-1 with TRBJ2-4; D unresolved. CDR1 is KGHDR and CDR2 is SFDVKD in the germline V gene. The CDR3 contains 14 residues. V was shortened by 2 bases and J by 5 bases, with 9 bases between the two germline ends. The CDR3 nucleotides read TGTGCCACCAGTGATTATAACAGTCAAAACATTCAGTACTTC. This codes for CATSDYNSQNIQYF.

The CDR3 region has the DNA TGTGCCAGCAGCTTAGAAGGATACACAGATACGCAGTATTTT. It translates to CASSLEGYTDTQYF. The chain employs TRBV7-9 and TRBJ2-3; no reliable D call. Germline CDR1 reads SEHNR; CDR2 reads FQNEAQ (reference sequence). This CDR3 spans 14 amino acids. The V and J ends lost 1 base and 2 bases respectively, with 7 bases between them.

This sequence joins TRBV15 and TRBJ1-1; a weak D match, TRBD1 (5 bases). The CDR3 has 18 amino acids. In germline, CDR1 is LNHNV, CDR2 YYDKDF (reference sequence). The ends were cut back, 1 base at V and 1 base at J, with 19 bases in the middle. CDR3 sequence reads: CATSRGGKLTGQNTEAFF. The CDR3 DNA reads TGTGCCACCAGCAGAGGTGGTAAGCTTACAGGACAGAACACTGAAGCTTTCTTT.

This chain links TRBV2 with TRBJ2-3; D is possibly TRBD1 (6 bases). With 3 bases removed from V and 6 bases from J, the gap between germline ends came to 16 bases. Looked up from germline, CDR1 is SNHLY and CDR2 is FYNNEI. The CDR3 extends over 15 amino acids. CDR3 loop: CASSDGTPTRDTQYF. For the CDR3, the DNA is TGTGCCAGCAGTGACGGGACACCGACACGGGATACGCAGTATTTT. Complete variable domain (other parts from reference TRBV2 and TRBJ2-3): EPEVTQTPSHQVTQMGQEVILRCVPISNHLYFYWYRQILGQKVEFLVSFYNNEISEKSEIFDDQFSVERPDGSNFTLKIRSTKLEDSAMYFCASSDGTPTRDTQYFGPGTRLTVL.

The rearrangement links TRBV18 to TRBJ1-2, with a tentative D call TRBD1 (5 bases). The CDR3 consists of 14 residues. The germline V and J ends were trimmed by 0 bases and 9 bases, with 14 bases remaining between them. CDR1 and CDR2 (germline): KGHSH, LQKENI. The CDR3, as DNA: TGTGCCAGCTCACCACCAACAGGCCTTAGTAGCTACACCTTC. It translates to CASSPPTGLSSYTF. Supplemented by reference TRBV18 and TRBJ1-2, the full variable domain reads NAGVMQNPRHLVRRRGQEARLRCSPMKGHSHVYWYRQLPEEGLKFMVYLQKENIIDESGMPKERFSAEFPKEGPSILRIQQVVRGDSAAYFCASSPPTGLSSYTFGSGTRLTVV.

The chain carries TRBV4-1 and TRBJ1-2, with 8 nucleotides matching TRBD1. The germline V gene encodes CDR1 MGHRA and CDR2 YSYEKL. The V segment lost 4 bases and the J segment 4 bases; nucleotides outside the gene matches: 11. The CDR3 has 16 amino acids. The chain's CDR3 is CASSPPGQGAGYGYTF. CDR3 coding DNA: TGCGCCAGCAGCCCCCCGGGCCAGGGGGCAGGCTATGGCTACACCTTC.

This clonotype occurred a few times. The chain joins TRBV6-5 to TRBJ1-4; 7 bases are a match to TRBD1. The CDR3 extends over 15 amino acids. Germline lookup yields CDR1 MNHEY and CDR2 SVGAGI. Trimming at V came to 2 bases and at J to 8 bases, leaving 8 bases not matched to a gene. This chain's CDR3 is CASSYDRARNEKLFF. CDR3 nucleotides: TGTGCCAGCAGTTACGACAGGGCAAGGAACGAAAAACTGTTTTTT.

This chain joins TRBV3-1 and TRBJ2-2; weak D call: TRBD2 (6 bases). The germline V and J ends were trimmed by 4 bases and 5 bases, with 11 bases remaining between them. The length of the CDR3 is 14 residues. The germline gives CDR1 LGHDT, CDR2 YNNKEL (reference sequence). CDR3 DNA sequence: TGTGCCAGCAGCCCGGACTATTTAACCGGGGAGCTGTTTTTT. The encoded protein is CASSPDYLTGELFF.

Many counts were recorded for this clonotype. CDR3 sequence reads: CASSLVDRYSYNSPLHF. In DNA form, the CDR3 reads TGTGCCAGCAGCTTAGTTGACCGTTATTCCTATAATTCACCCCTCCACTTT. The rearrangement joins TRBV7-8 to TRBJ1-6, with D hard to call. Trimming pared 1 base from V and 1 base from J, leaving 11 bases between. This CDR3 spans 17 amino acids. The germline V gene encodes CDR1 SGHVS and CDR2 FQNEAQ.

Comment on this clonotype: A read error may produce the germline difference seen at one junction end. The V gene is TRBV6-5, the J gene TRBJ2-3; 8 nucleotides align to TRBD1. Germline values: CDR1 MNHEY, CDR2 SVGAGI. This CDR3 has 16 amino acids. The CDR3 is CANSYSPGQGTDTQYF. The CDR3 bases are TGTGCCAACAGTTACTCGCCGGGACAGGGCACAGATACGCAGTATTTT.

Ten or more counts support this clonotype. V gene TRBV11-2 combines with J gene TRBJ1-1; TRBD1 matches 9 bases. The J segment lost 3 bases and the V segment lost 6 bases, leaving 11 bases of the junction unmatched. The CDR3 runs to 16 residues. CDR1 is SGHAT and CDR2 is FQNNGV in the germline V gene. This CDR3 is CASSGTGRFTDTEAFF. In DNA form, the CDR3 reads TGTGCCAGCAGTGGGACAGGGAGGTTCACCGACACTGAAGCTTTCTTT.

The chain recombines TRBV6-1 with TRBJ2-2; D may be TRBD1 (5 bases). Between the trimmed V and J ends, which lost 5 bases and 4 bases, there was a span of 11 bases. This CDR3 is 14 amino acids long. From germline, CDR1 is MNHNS and CDR2 SASEGT. As DNA, the CDR3 is TGTGCCAGCAGTAGAGACAGCCTCACCGGGGAGCTGTTTTTT. As protein: CASSRDSLTGELFF.

The table lists this clonotype with a few counts. For the CDR3, the DNA is TGTGCCAGCACCAGGGCGGGGAATGAGCAGTTCTTC. This encodes CASTRAGNEQFF. The rearrangement links TRBV2 to TRBJ2-1; D perhaps matches TRBD2 (6 bases). Trimming took off 7 bases at V and 7 bases at J, with 11 bases between the two ends. Germline CDR1 is SNHLY and CDR2 is FYNNEI. The CDR3 length is 12 residues.

This sequence joins TRBV28 and TRBJ2-1; the match to TRBD2 covers 9 bases. From germline, CDR1 is MDHEN and CDR2 SYDVKM. The V gene end was trimmed by 3 bases and the J gene end by 7 bases; junction bases not matched to a gene: 7. The CDR3 runs 15 residues. CDR3 DNA sequence: TGTGCCAGCAGTTTCCGCGGGGGGGCTTTAAATGAGCAGTTCTTC. It is translated as CASSFRGGALNEQFF.

The table lists this clonotype with a few counts. The rearrangement joins TRBV7-6 to TRBJ2-1; 8 nucleotides line up with TRBD2. This CDR3 comprises 16 residues. V lost 0 bases to trimming and J lost 6 bases; unmatched junction nucleotides: 7. Germline V gives CDR1 SGHVS, CDR2 FNYEAQ. This CDR3 reads CASSLAPAGVINEQFF. The CDR3 DNA reads TGTGCCAGCAGCTTAGCGCCAGCGGGAGTGATCAATGAGCAGTTCTTC.